The 13 T cell receptor beta chains in this list originate from one sample, sequenced in a study of identical twins. TCRdb used MiXCR to reprocess the 5' RACE reads, holding one entry per CDR3 protein. The table has some 710,000 distinct CDR3 sequences, 6% to 6.5% seen once. The sequencing sample was made of naive T cells sorted from blood. These receptors originate from a man aged 18 to 35 in good health.

This clonotype has a count of ten or more. The chain links TRBV6-5 to TRBJ2-3; D is uncertain. Per germline, CDR1 MNHEY and CDR2 SVGAGI. The CDR3 consists of 11 residues. The germline V and J ends were trimmed by 0 bases and 5 bases, with 0 bases remaining between them. CDR3 loop: CASSYSDTQYF. In DNA form, the CDR3 reads TGTGCCAGCAGTTACTCAGATACGCAGTATTTT.

The chain joins TRBV2 to TRBJ1-1; D remains ambiguous. The germline CDR1 and CDR2 sequences are SNHLY and FYNNEI. The V end was cut by 3 bases, the J end by 3 bases, with 11 bases between. The CDR3 is 14 residues long. This chain's CDR3 is CASSDRDTDTEAFF. CDR3 in DNA: TGTGCCAGCAGTGATCGGGATACCGACACTGAAGCTTTCTTT.

This clonotype was found many times. The rearrangement links TRBV20-1 to TRBJ1-6; maybe TRBD1 (5 bases). Germline V gene lookup returns CDR1 DFQATT and CDR2 SNEGSKA (reference sequence). The CDR3 sequence is 13 residues long. V was clipped by 1 base and J by 8 bases, with 9 bases between them. The CDR3 region is CSARVARDSPLHF. The CDR3, as DNA: TGCAGTGCTAGAGTTGCCAGGGATTCACCCCTCCACTTT.

This clonotype came up many times. The rearrangement links TRBV6-1 to TRBJ2-1, with 12 bases fitting TRBD2. Germline V gives CDR1 MNHNS, CDR2 SASEGT. The CDR3 totals 15 residues. Unmatched junction bases numbered 1, after V lost 5 bases and J lost 2 bases. In DNA form, the CDR3 reads TGTGCCAGCAGTAGACTAGCGGGGGCCTACAATGAGCAGTTCTTC. Its translation: CASSRLAGAYNEQFF.

This clonotype occurred many times. The chain links TRBV5-1 to TRBJ2-1, with D possibly being TRBD2 (6 bases). In germline, CDR1 is SGHRS, CDR2 YFSETQ. The CDR3 has 14 residues. V was trimmed by 0 bases and J by 9 bases, leaving 13 bases between them. This CDR3 reads CASSLEGGSGEQFF. CDR3 nucleotide sequence: TGCGCCAGCAGCTTGGAAGGAGGGTCGGGTGAGCAGTTCTTC.

This clonotype was seen a handful of times. This chain uses TRBV5-1 with TRBJ2-1, with 7 nucleotides matching TRBD2. The junction had 6 bases not matched to a gene; V was cut back by 0 bases and J by 6 bases. CDR1 is SGHRS, CDR2 YFSETQ, per germline. This CDR3 is built from 15 residues. CDR3 nucleotide sequence: TGCGCCAGCAGCTTGGGATCCTTAGCGGGCAATGAGCAGTTCTTC. Translation: CASSLGSLAGNEQFF.

This clonotype was seen repeatedly, ten times or more. The chain couples TRBV9 to TRBJ2-1, with D unclear. V was trimmed by 0 bases and J by 5 bases, leaving 6 bases between them. Germline CDR1 SGDLS, CDR2 YYNGEE. This CDR3 is 13 amino acids long. The CDR3 loop is CASSVVADNEQFF. DNA for the CDR3: TGTGCCAGCAGCGTAGTGGCCGACAATGAGCAGTTCTTC. The variable domain in full, completed from reference TRBV9 and TRBJ2-1, reads DSGVTQTPKHLITATGQRVTLRCSPRSGDLSVYWYQQSLDQGLQFLIQYYNGEERAKGNILERFSAQQFPDLHSELNLSSLELGDSALYFCASSVVADNEQFFGPGTRLTVL.

The sample holds a few counts of this clonotype. This chain links TRBV7-6 with TRBJ2-1; 7 bases are shared with TRBD2. V trimming: 5 bases; J trimming: 7 bases; junction bases outside the gene matches: 5. There are 13 residues in the CDR3. Germline lookup yields CDR1 SGHVS and CDR2 FNYEAQ. Written as DNA, the CDR3 is TGTGCCAGCAGCCACGACGGGGGGAATGAGCAGTTCTTC. Translation: CASSHDGGNEQFF.

CDR3 nucleotide sequence: TGCGCCAGCAGAACGATGGGACTAGCGGGGAATGAGCAGTTCTTC. Protein: CASRTMGLAGNEQFF. The V call is TRBV4-1, the J call TRBJ2-1; 13 bases match TRBD2. V trimming: 6 bases; J trimming: 7 bases; junction bases outside the gene matches: 6. CDR3 length: 15 residues. Germline assignment: CDR1 MGHRA and CDR2 YSYEKL.

This clonotype was detected ten times or more. Written as DNA, the CDR3 is TGCAGCGGGACGAGGGGAGTAAACAATGAGCAGTTCTTC. It codes for CSGTRGVNNEQFF. The chain is built from TRBV29-1 and TRBJ2-1; D might be TRBD1 or TRBD2, each matching 5 bases. Trimming stripped 7 bases from V and 5 bases from J, with 15 bases between. The CDR3 sequence is 13 residues long. Germline V gene lookup returns CDR1 SQVTM and CDR2 ANQGSEA.

This clonotype was observed many times. J is TRBJ2-3 and V is TRBV5-1; no clear D gene. The CDR3 extends over 14 amino acids. Per germline, CDR1 SGHRS and CDR2 YFSETQ. Between the trimmed V and J ends, which lost 4 bases and 2 bases, there was a span of 11 bases. For the CDR3, the DNA is TGCGCCAGCAGCATCGGACCGAACACAGATACGCAGTATTTT. Translated, it gives CASSIGPNTDTQYF. The full variable domain, with the rest looked up from reference TRBV5-1 and TRBJ2-3, is KAGVTQTPRYLIKTRGQQVTLSCSPISGHRSVSWYQQTPGQGLQFLFEYFSETQRNKGNFPGRFSGRQFSNSRSEMNVSTLELGDSALYLCASSIGPNTDTQYFGPGTRLTVL.

This clonotype was seen repeatedly, ten times or more. V is TRBV20-1 and J is TRBJ1-1; D is unclear. The CDR3 is made up of 12 amino acids. The V end lost 8 bases, the J end lost 0 bases, and 10 bases lay between the germline ends. Germline assignment: CDR1 DFQATT and CDR2 SNEGSKA (reference sequence). CDR3 loop: CSFLLLNTEAFF. CDR3 bases: TGCAGTTTTCTCTTACTGAACACTGAAGCTTTCTTT.

The rearrangement links TRBV6-6 to TRBJ2-3; no clear D gene. Germline loops: CDR1 MNHNY, CDR2 SVGAGI (reference sequence). CDR3 size: 13 residues. The germline V and J ends were trimmed by 8 bases and 1 base, with 10 bases remaining between them. This chain's CDR3 is CASVRSGTDTQYF. The CDR3 DNA reads TGTGCCAGCGTCAGAAGCGGCACAGATACGCAGTATTTT.